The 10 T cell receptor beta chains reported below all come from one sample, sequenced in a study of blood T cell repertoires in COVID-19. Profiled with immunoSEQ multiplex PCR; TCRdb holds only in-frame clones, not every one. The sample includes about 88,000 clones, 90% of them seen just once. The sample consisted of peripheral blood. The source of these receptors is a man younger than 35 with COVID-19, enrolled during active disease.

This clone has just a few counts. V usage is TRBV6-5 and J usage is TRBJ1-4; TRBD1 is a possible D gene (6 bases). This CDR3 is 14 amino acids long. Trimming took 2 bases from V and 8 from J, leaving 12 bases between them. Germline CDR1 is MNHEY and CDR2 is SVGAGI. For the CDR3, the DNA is TGTGCCAGCAGTTACGTACAGGGTCTCGAAAAACTGTTTTTT. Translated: CASSYVQGLEKLFF.

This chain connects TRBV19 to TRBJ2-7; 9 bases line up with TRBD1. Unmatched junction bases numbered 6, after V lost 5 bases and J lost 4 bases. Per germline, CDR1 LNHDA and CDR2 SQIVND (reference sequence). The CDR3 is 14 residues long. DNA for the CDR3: TGTGCCAGTAGTGATGGGACAGGGAGGTACGAGCAGTACTTC. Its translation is CASSDGTGRYEQYF.

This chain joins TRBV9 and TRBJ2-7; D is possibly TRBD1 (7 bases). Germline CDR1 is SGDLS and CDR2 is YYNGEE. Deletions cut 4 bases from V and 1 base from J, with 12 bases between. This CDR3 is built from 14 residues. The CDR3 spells CASSPGDRSYEQYF. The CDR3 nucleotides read TGTGCCAGCAGCCCGGGGGACAGATCCTACGAGCAGTACTTC.

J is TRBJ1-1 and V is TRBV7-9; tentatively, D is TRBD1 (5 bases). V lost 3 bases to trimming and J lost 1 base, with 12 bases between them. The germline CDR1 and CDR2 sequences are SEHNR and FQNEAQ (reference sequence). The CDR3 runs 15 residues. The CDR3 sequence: CASSFQGIRNTEAFF. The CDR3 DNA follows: TGTGCCAGCAGCTTTCAGGGAATAAGGAACACTGAAGCTTTCTTT.

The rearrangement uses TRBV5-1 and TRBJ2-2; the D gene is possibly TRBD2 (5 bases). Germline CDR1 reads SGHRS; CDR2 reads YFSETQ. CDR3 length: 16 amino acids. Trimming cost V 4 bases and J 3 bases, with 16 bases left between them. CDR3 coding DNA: TGCGCCAGCAGCGCCCTGGGAGAAGACCACACCGGGGAGCTGTTTTTT. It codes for CASSALGEDHTGELFF.

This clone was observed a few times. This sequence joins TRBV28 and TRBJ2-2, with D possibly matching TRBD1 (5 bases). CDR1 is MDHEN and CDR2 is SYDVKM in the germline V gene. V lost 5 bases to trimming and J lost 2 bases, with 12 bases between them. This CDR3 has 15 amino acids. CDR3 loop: CASSLTEHNTGELFF. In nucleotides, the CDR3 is TGTGCCAGCAGTCTGACAGAACATAACACCGGGGAGCTGTTTTTT. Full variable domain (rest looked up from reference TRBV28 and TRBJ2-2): DVKVTQSSRYLVKRTGEKVFLECVQDMDHENMFWYRQDPGLGLRLIYFSYDVKMKEKGDIPEGYSVSREKKERFSLILESASTNQTSMYLCASSLTEHNTGELFFGEGSRLTVL.

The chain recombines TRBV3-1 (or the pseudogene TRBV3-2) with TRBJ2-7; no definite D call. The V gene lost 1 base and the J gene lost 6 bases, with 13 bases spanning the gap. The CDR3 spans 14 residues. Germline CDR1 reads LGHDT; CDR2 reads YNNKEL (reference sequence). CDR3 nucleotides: TGTGCCAGCAGCCAAGGTCTAAGCTCACCCGAGCAGTACTTC. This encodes CASSQGLSSPEQYF.

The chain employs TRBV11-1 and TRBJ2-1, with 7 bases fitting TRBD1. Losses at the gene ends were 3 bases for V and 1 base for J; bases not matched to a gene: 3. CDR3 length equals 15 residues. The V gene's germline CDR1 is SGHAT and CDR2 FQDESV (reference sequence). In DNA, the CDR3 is TGTGCCAGCAGCTTGGGGACAGAGTCCTACAATGAGCAGTTCTTC. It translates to CASSLGTESYNEQFF.

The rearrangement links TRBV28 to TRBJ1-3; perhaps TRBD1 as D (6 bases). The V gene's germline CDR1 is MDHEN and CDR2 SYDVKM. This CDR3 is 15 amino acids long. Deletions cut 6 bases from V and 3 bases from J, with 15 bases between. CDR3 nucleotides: TGTGCCAGCAGCCCCCGGGGGGGCGTTGGAAACACCATATATTTT. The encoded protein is CASSPRGGVGNTIYF. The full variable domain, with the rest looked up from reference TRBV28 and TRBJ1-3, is DVKVTQSSRYLVKRTGEKVFLECVQDMDHENMFWYRQDPGLGLRLIYFSYDVKMKEKGDIPEGYSVSREKKERFSLILESASTNQTSMYLCASSPRGGVGNTIYFGEGSWLTVV.

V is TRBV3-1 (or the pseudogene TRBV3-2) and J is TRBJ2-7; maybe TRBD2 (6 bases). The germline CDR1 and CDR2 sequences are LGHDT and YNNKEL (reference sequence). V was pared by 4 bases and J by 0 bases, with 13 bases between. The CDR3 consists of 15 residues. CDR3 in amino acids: CASSLSGPSSYEQYF. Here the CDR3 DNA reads TGTGCCAGCAGCCTGAGCGGGCCTAGCTCCTACGAGCAGTACTTC.